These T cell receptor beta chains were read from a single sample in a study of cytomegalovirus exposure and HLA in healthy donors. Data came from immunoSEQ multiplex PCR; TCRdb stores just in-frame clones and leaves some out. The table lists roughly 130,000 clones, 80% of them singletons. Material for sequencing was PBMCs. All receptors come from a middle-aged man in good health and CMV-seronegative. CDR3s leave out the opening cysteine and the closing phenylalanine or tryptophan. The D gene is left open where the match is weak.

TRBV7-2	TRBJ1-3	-	ASSLVLEGNTIY
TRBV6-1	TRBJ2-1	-	ASSEWVGPSGEQF
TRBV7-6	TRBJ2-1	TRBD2	ASSLGSSGGHDEQF
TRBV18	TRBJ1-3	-	ASTTGSSGNTIY
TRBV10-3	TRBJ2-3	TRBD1	AISESSRGRPDTQY
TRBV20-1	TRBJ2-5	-	SARLLETQY
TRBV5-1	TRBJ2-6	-	ASSFSTGNGANVLT
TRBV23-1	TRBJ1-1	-	ASSQSGRTTEAF
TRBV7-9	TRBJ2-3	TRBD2	ASSLGLAGALDTQY
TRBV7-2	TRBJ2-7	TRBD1	ASSLRAEGGEQY
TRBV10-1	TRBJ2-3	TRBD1	ASGELQGIPQY
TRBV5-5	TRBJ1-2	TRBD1	ASSLSTGGVNYAGYT
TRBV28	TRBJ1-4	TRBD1	ASSLNAGGDEKLF
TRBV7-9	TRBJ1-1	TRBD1	ASSFFGQGPGTEAF
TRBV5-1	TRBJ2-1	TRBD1	ASSPYRGNEQF
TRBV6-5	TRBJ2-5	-	ASSRPRSGQETQY
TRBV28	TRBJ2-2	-	ASSSQGQNTGELF
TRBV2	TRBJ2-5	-	ANLPTGQETQY
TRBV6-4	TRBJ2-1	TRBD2	ASSEGTSGYNEQF
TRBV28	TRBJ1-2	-	ASSPVGRVGYGYT
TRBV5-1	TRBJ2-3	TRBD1	ASSTGQGTDTQY
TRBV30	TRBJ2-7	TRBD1	AWSRDSYEQY
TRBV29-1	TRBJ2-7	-	SVAGQSSYEQY
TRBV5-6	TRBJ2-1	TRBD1	ASSLSLGTASYNEQF
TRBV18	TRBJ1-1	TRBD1	ASSPLPDRGDLGEAF
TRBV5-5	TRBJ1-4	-	ASSPTGPATNEKLF
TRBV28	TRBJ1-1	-	ASHGTHTEAF
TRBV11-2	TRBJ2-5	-	ASSLVGVLETQY
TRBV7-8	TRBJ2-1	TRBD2	ASRSIGSGGTDGVEQF
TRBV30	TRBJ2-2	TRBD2	AWNGGLADTGELF
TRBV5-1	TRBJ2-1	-	ASSLGRGPYNEQF
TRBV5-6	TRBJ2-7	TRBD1	ASSGGTGISYEQY
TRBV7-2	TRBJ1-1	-	ASSLVQGNTEAF
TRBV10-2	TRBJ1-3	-	ASAPGSSGNTIY
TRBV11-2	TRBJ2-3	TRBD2	ASSSYSSGGADTQY
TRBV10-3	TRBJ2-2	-	AISDPDRSSTGELF
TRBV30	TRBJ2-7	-	AWSVPTRGFYEQY
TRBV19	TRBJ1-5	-	ASSMAGRTSDQPQH
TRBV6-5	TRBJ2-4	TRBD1	ASRLTGGRENIQY
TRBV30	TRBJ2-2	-	AWSVLAGELF
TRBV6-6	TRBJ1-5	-	ASSYSGGAINQPQH
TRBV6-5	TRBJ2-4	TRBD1	ASSYSGQVGPNIQY
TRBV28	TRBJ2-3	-	ASAMLSDSIKDTQY
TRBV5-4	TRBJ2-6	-	ASSLPGSGANVLT
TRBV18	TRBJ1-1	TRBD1	ASSRGQGSVFTEAF